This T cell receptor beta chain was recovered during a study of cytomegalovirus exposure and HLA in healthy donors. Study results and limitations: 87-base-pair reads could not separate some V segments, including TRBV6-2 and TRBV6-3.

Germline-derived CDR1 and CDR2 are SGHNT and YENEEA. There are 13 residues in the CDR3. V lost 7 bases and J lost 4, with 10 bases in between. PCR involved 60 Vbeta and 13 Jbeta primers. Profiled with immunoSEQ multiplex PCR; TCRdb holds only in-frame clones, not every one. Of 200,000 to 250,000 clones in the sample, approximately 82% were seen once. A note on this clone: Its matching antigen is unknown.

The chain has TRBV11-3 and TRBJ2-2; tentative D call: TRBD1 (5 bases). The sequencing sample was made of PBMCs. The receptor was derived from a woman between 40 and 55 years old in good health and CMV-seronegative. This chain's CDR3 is CASKGAATGELFF. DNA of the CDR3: TGTGCCAGCAAAGGGGCCGCCACCGGGGAGCTGTTTTTT.